These 26 T cell receptor beta chains originate from one sample sequenced in a study of cytotoxic CD8 clonotypes in ibrutinib-treated CLL. The data were produced by immunoSEQ multiplex PCR, yet TCRdb's version contains in-frame clones alone and is incomplete. The table includes around 20,000 clones, around 75% detected once. The input for sequencing was PBMCs, taken after 24 months of ibrutinib treatment. Receptors were obtained from a human donor with chronic lymphocytic leukemia.

The chain joins TRBV2 to TRBJ2-7, with 11 bases aligning to TRBD1. Trimming removed 6 bases from V and 5 bases from J; junction bases left unmatched: 9. The germline gives CDR1 SNHLY, CDR2 FYNNEI. The CDR3 loop spans 15 amino acids. The CDR3 is CASRPMDRGPDEQYF. The CDR3 region has the DNA TGTGCCAGCAGACCGATGGACAGGGGGCCTGACGAGCAGTACTTC.

V is TRBV19 and J is TRBJ1-1; no firm D call. V dropped 1 base and J dropped 2 bases, with 8 bases sitting between them. Germline-derived CDR1 and CDR2 are LNHDA and SQIVND (reference sequence). This CDR3 spans 14 amino acids. This chain's CDR3 is CASSIAWGNTEAFF. CDR3 sequence (DNA): TGTGCCAGTAGTATAGCATGGGGTAACACTGAAGCTTTCTTT. Variable domain in full (rest from reference TRBV19 and TRBJ1-1): DGGITQSPKYLFRKEGQNVTLSCEQNLNHDAMYWYRQDPGQGLRLIYYSQIVNDFQKGDIAEGYSVSREKKESFPLTVTSAQKNPTAFYLCASSIAWGNTEAFFGQGTRLTVV.

This chain uses TRBV19 with TRBJ1-3; TRBD1 aligns across 10 bases. V shed 7 bases, J shed 0 bases, and the junction held 12 bases outside the gene matches. The CDR3 loop spans 18 amino acids. Germline V lookup: CDR1 LNHDA, CDR2 SQIVND (reference sequence). The CDR3 loop reads CASTMIGTGDTSGNTIYF. CDR3 in DNA: TGTGCCAGTACCATGATAGGGACAGGGGATACCTCTGGAAACACCATATATTTT.

This chain connects TRBV5-4 to TRBJ2-1, with D perhaps matching TRBD1 (6 bases). V was cut by 6 bases and J by 4 bases, with 14 bases left in between. CDR1 is SGHNT and CDR2 is YYREEE in the germline V gene (reference sequence). The CDR3 has 14 residues. The CDR3 protein is CASKRDTEYNEQFF. CDR3 in DNA: TGTGCCAGCAAACGGGACACGGAGTACAATGAGCAGTTCTTC.

This chain connects TRBV2 to TRBJ1-1, with D possibly being TRBD1 (5 bases). Germline V gene lookup returns CDR1 SNHLY and CDR2 FYNNEI. This CDR3 spans 13 amino acids. V lost 6 bases, J lost 5 bases, and 13 bases lay in between. CDR3 coding DNA: TGTGCCAGCAGGGGGGTTACGAGAACTGAAGCTTTCTTT. Its protein product is CASRGVTRTEAFF.

A few counts support this clone. The gene calls are TRBV5-4 and TRBJ2-7, with 12 bases lining up with TRBD1. Losses at the gene ends were 0 bases for V and 5 bases for J; bases not matched to a gene: 6. The germline V gene has CDR1 SGHNT and CDR2 YYREEE (reference sequence). The CDR3 covers 16 residues. The CDR3, as DNA: TGTGCCAGCAGCTTGGGGGGACAGGGGGCCTTGGACGAGCAGTACTTC. Its protein is CASSLGGQGALDEQYF.

In its sample, this clone was seen many times. This rearrangement joins TRBV29-1 to TRBJ1-2; D perhaps matches TRBD1 (6 bases). The length of the CDR3 is 11 residues. Germline V CDR1 and CDR2: SQVTM, ANQGSEA. V was cut by 5 bases and J by 6 bases, with 10 bases left in between. The CDR3 DNA sequence: TGCAGCGTTCCAGGGGCCCATGGCTACACCTTC. As protein: CSVPGAHGYTF.

The CDR3 loop is CAISLSHEQFF. The CDR3 DNA follows: TGTGCCATCAGTCTTAGCCATGAGCAGTTCTTC. J is TRBJ2-1 and V is TRBV10-3, with D hard to call. CDR3 length: 11 residues. CDR1 and CDR2 (germline): ENHRY, SYGVKD. V was shortened by 5 bases and J by 8 bases, with 7 bases between the two germline ends.

V and J are TRBV13 and TRBJ2-7, with TRBD1 matching over 10 bases. The junction had 7 bases not matched to a gene; V was cut back by 5 bases and J by 3 bases. From germline, CDR1 is PRHDT and CDR2 FYEKMQ (reference sequence). CDR3 size: 15 residues. CDR3 nucleotide sequence: TGTGCCAGCAGCCCGAGGGACAGGGGAGGCTACGAGCAGTACTTC. It is translated as CASSPRDRGGYEQYF.

CDR3 in amino acids: CASSLEANTEAFF. The CDR3 nucleotides are TGTGCCAGCAGCTTAGAGGCTAACACTGAAGCTTTCTTT. The rearrangement uses TRBV7-9 and TRBJ1-1, with D uncertain. The CDR3 is made up of 13 amino acids. The V end was cut by 1 base, the J end by 2 bases, with 5 bases between. CDR1 and CDR2 (germline): SEHNR, FQNEAQ (reference sequence).

V and J are TRBV7-9 and TRBJ1-1, with TRBD1 matching 7 bases. The V gene end was trimmed by 5 bases and the J gene end by 3 bases; junction bases not matched to a gene: 6. Germline V lookup: CDR1 SEHNR, CDR2 FQNEAQ (reference sequence). The CDR3 extends over 14 amino acids. The CDR3 region is CASSTHTGDTEAFF. Written as DNA, the CDR3 is TGTGCCAGCAGCACACATACAGGGGACACTGAAGCTTTCTTT.

CDR3 nucleotides: TGTGCCAGCAGCTTAGCTTCCGAAAAACTGTTTTTT. Translation: CASSLASEKLFF. The rearrangement uses TRBV7-9 and TRBJ1-4; no firm D call. This CDR3 has 12 residues. Germline V gives CDR1 SEHNR, CDR2 FQNEAQ (reference sequence). V lost 0 bases and J 8 bases, leaving 4 bases between the germline ends. The full variable domain, with the rest looked up from reference TRBV7-9 and TRBJ1-4, is DTGVSQNPRHKITKRGQNVTFRCDPISEHNRLYWYRQTLGQGPEFLTYFQNEAQLEKSRLLSDRFSAERPKGSFSTLEIQRTEQGDSAMYLCASSLASEKLFFGSGTQLSVL.

This chain uses TRBV5-1 with TRBJ1-2; D call uncertain. With 3 bases removed from V and 2 bases from J, the gap between germline ends came to 20 bases. CDR1 and CDR2 (germline): SGHRS, YFSETQ. CDR3 length: 17 amino acids. The CDR3 DNA is TGCGCCAGCAGCTGGAACCCCGGAGCGACGGACAACTATGGCTACACCTTC. Protein sequence: CASSWNPGATDNYGYTF.

This clone turned up a few times. The chain has TRBV9 and TRBJ1-3, with D tentatively TRBD1 (5 bases). From germline, CDR1 is SGDLS and CDR2 YYNGEE. This CDR3 spans 18 amino acids. Between the trimmed V and J ends, which lost 4 bases and 5 bases, there was a span of 25 bases. The CDR3 loop is CASSKDPTGTAWRNTIYF. The CDR3 DNA reads TGTGCCAGCAGCAAGGACCCCACCGGGACGGCTTGGAGAAACACCATATATTTT.

The chain uses TRBV2 and TRBJ1-1; D unclear. Germline loops: CDR1 SNHLY, CDR2 FYNNEI. CDR3 length: 11 residues. The V and J ends lost 8 bases and 6 bases respectively, with 10 bases between them. CDR3 DNA: TGTGCCAGCGCCAGAGGGCCTGAAGCTTTCTTT. Its protein product is CASARGPEAFF.

The CDR3 DNA follows: TGTGCCAGCACCGGGACGGGGGAATCACCCCTCCACTTT. Encoded protein: CASTGTGESPLHF. The chain joins TRBV5-6 to TRBJ1-6; TRBD1 is a possible D gene (5 bases). V lost 6 bases, J lost 10 bases, and 14 bases lay in between. Germline loops: CDR1 SGHDT, CDR2 YYEEEE. The CDR3 runs 13 residues.

V is TRBV7-2 and J is TRBJ2-7, with TRBD2 matching over 9 bases. J gave up 8 bases and V 0 bases, and 11 bases lay outside the gene matches. Germline V gene data show CDR1 as SGHTA and CDR2 as FQGNSA. This CDR3 has 16 amino acids. The CDR3 DNA sequence: TGTGCCAGCAGCTTAGCGTGGCAAGCGGGGGGCGGTAAGCAGTACTTC. It translates to CASSLAWQAGGGKQYF. The whole variable domain, filled in from reference TRBV7-2 and TRBJ2-7, reads GAGVSQSPSNKVTEKGKDVELRCDPISGHTALYWYRQSLGQGLEFLIYFQGNSAPDKSGLPSDRFSAERTGGSVSTLTIQRTQQEDSAVYLCASSLAWQAGGGKQYFGPGTRLTVT.

V is TRBV18 and J is TRBJ2-5; D not certain. Germline-derived CDR1 and CDR2 are KGHSH and LQKENI. Trimming removed 0 bases at V and 5 bases at J, with 7 bases between. CDR3 length equals 13 residues. The CDR3 loop reads CASSPPFFETQYF. CDR3 DNA sequence: TGTGCCAGCTCACCACCATTTTTTGAGACCCAGTACTTC.

The chain is built from TRBV10-1 and TRBJ2-7; maybe TRBD2 (6 bases). The CDR3 runs 16 residues. Germline V lookup: CDR1 WNHNN, CDR2 SYGVQD (reference sequence). V lost 3 bases, J lost 0 bases, and 15 bases lay in between. CDR3 DNA: TGCGCCAGCAGTGACCACCGGGACTGGAGCTCCTACGAGCAGTACTTC. Its protein is CASSDHRDWSSYEQYF.

This clone was detected a few times. The chain uses TRBV7-9 and TRBJ2-1; no clear D. Germline CDR1 and CDR2: SEHNR and FQNEAQ (reference sequence). The V and J ends lost 4 bases and 2 bases respectively, with 9 bases between them. This CDR3 contains 14 residues. Written as DNA, the CDR3 is TGTGCCAGCAGCTGGGCAGACCCCTACAATGAGCAGTTCTTC. Amino acid sequence: CASSWADPYNEQFF.

The chain is built from TRBV15 and TRBJ2-5; D is undetermined. The V and J ends lost 1 base and 1 base respectively, with 10 bases between them. Germline-derived CDR1 and CDR2 are LNHNV and YYDKDF (reference sequence). The CDR3 totals 15 residues. The DNA for the CDR3 is TGTGCCACCAGCAGAGGCAAAGACGGCCAAGAGACCCAGTACTTC. This codes for CATSRGKDGQETQYF.

This clone was seen just once. V gene TRBV11-2 combines with J gene TRBJ2-3; TRBD1 might be the D (5 bases). Germline CDR1 reads SGHAT; CDR2 reads FQNNGV. CDR3 length: 17 amino acids. Trimming took 5 bases from V and 2 from J, leaving 20 bases between them. In DNA form, the CDR3 reads TGTGCCAGCAGCCTCCTGGGGCTATTCAAAAACACAGATACGCAGTATTTT. Translating gives CASSLLGLFKNTDTQYF.

J is TRBJ2-2 and V is TRBV19, with TRBD1 matching over 11 bases. After removal of 7 bases from V and 5 bases from J, the junction contained 9 bases not matched to a gene. The CDR3 contains 16 residues. Germline CDR1 is LNHDA and CDR2 is SQIVND (reference sequence). The CDR3 region has the DNA TGTGCCAGTAATCCGCGGACAGGGGGCTTTACCGGGGAGCTGTTTTTT. Translating it yields CASNPRTGGFTGELFF.

This rearrangement joins TRBV27 to TRBJ1-2; perhaps TRBD1 as D (6 bases). V shed 5 bases and J shed 4 bases, with 17 bases lying between them. This CDR3 spans 15 amino acids. Germline V lookup: CDR1 MNHEY, CDR2 SMNVEV (reference sequence). As DNA, the CDR3 is TGTGCCAGCAGTGAAACAGGGAGGGTAGGCTATGGCTACACCTTC. It codes for CASSETGRVGYGYTF.

Only a few counts were recorded for this clone. This CDR3 is also generated by other DNA sequences in the sample. The rearrangement links TRBV5-6 to TRBJ1-4; a weak D match, TRBD1 (5 bases). V lost 2 bases to trimming and J lost 4 bases, with 9 bases between them. The CDR3 runs 14 residues. Germline loops: CDR1 SGHDT, CDR2 YYEEEE. The CDR3 DNA is TGTGCCAGCAGCTTCGGGCAGGGTAATGAAAAACTGTTTTTT. As protein: CASSFGQGNEKLFF.

The chain is built from TRBV5-6 and TRBJ2-3, with a possible D match to TRBD2 (6 bases). V lost 4 bases and J 1 base, leaving 10 bases between the germline ends. From germline, CDR1 is SGHDT and CDR2 YYEEEE. CDR3 length equals 14 residues. For the CDR3, the DNA is TGTGCCAGCAGCCTCCGCGGGGGCACAGATACGCAGTATTTT. As protein: CASSLRGGTDTQYF.